What follows are 11 T cell receptor beta chains derived from one specimen sequenced in a study of post-analysis software for immune sequencing data. The antigens of these receptors remain unknown. cDNA libraries of TCR beta carried unique molecular identifiers. TCRdb fed the PCR reads into MiXCR, producing one record per CDR3 protein. The sample has roughly 870,000 distinct CDR3 sequences, 53% seen once. Study-level points and caveats: Four to six TRBV segments were more frequent in patients than controls; TRBV5-6, TRBV5-1 and TRBV20-1 belonged to this group.

Sample: blood. These receptors came from a girl aged 5-17 years with multiple sclerosis.

The chain is built from TRBV20-1 and TRBJ2-1, with a possible D match to TRBD2 (7 bases). Germline V gene lookup returns CDR1 DFQATT and CDR2 SNEGSKA (reference sequence). The length of the CDR3 is 13 residues. Trimming removed 4 bases at V and 4 bases at J, with 11 bases between. For the CDR3, the DNA is TGCAGTGCTACTCGGGGGGCTTACAATGAGCAGTTCTTC. Protein: CSATRGAYNEQFF.

J is TRBJ2-2 and V is TRBV5-1; D is unresolved. This CDR3 spans 16 amino acids. V gave up 0 bases and J gave up 0 bases, with 9 bases separating them. Germline V gene data show CDR1 as SGHRS and CDR2 as YFSETQ. The CDR3 DNA sequence: TGCGCCAGCAGCTTGGGCAGCTCCACGAACACCGGGGAGCTGTTTTTT. Amino acids: CASSLGSSTNTGELFF. Variable domain in full (rest from reference TRBV5-1 and TRBJ2-2): KAGVTQTPRYLIKTRGQQVTLSCSPISGHRSVSWYQQTPGQGLQFLFEYFSETQRNKGNFPGRFSGRQFSNSRSEMNVSTLELGDSALYLCASSLGSSTNTGELFFGEGSRLTVL.

The chain joins TRBV18 to TRBJ2-6, with D possibly being TRBD1 (5 bases). The V gene's germline CDR1 is KGHSH and CDR2 LQKENI. V gave up 0 bases and J gave up 3 bases, with 6 bases separating them. CDR3 size: 15 residues. CDR3 nucleotides: TGTGCCAGCTCACCACCAGGGGTTGGGGCCAACGTCCTGACTTTC. It codes for CASSPPGVGANVLTF.

The chain employs TRBV11-2 and TRBJ2-5; 9 bases align to TRBD2. Trimming took 5 bases from V and 2 from J; bases not matched to a gene: 9. CDR1 is SGHAT, CDR2 FQNNGV, per germline. This CDR3 has 16 residues. The CDR3 DNA sequence: TGTGCCAGCAGCACATTCGGCGGGAGGGGGCAAGAGACCCAGTACTTC. This sequence encodes CASSTFGGRGQETQYF.

Worth noting for this clonotype: Relative to the germline gene, one junction end is altered; a read error may explain this. The chain joins TRBV7-2 to TRBJ2-6; D not certain. Germline V gene lookup returns CDR1 SGHTA and CDR2 FQGNSA. The CDR3 consists of 8 residues. DNA for the CDR3: TGCGGGGCCAACGTCCTGACTTTC. Amino acid sequence: CGANVLTF.

The V and J genes are TRBV2 and TRBJ2-7; the D is unclear. Germline values: CDR1 SNHLY, CDR2 FYNNEI. Trimming shortened V by 8 bases and J by 7 bases, and 24 bases separated the two germline ends. The CDR3 is 15 amino acids. The DNA for the CDR3 is TGTGCCAGCCAAAAAAGACTGGCAGAGCACAATGAGCAGTACTTC. This codes for CASQKRLAEHNEQYF.

This chain connects TRBV9 to TRBJ2-1, with 11 bases lining up with TRBD2. The ends lost 1 base at V and 4 bases at J; junction bases unmatched: 7. Germline V gene sequence: CDR1 SGDLS, CDR2 YYNGEE. The length of the CDR3 is 17 residues. CDR3 protein: CASSVPSTSGSYNEQFF. The CDR3 bases are TGTGCCAGCAGCGTACCCAGCACTAGCGGGAGTTACAATGAGCAGTTCTTC.

In this sample, this clonotype turned up once. The V call is TRBV5-6, the J call TRBJ2-2; D unresolved. This CDR3 is built from 13 residues. With 2 bases removed from V and 0 bases from J, the gap between germline ends came to 2 bases. Germline CDR1 is SGHDT and CDR2 is YYEEEE. The CDR3, as DNA: TGTGCCAGCAGCTTCGCGAACACCGGGGAGCTGTTTTTT. This encodes CASSFANTGELFF.

The chain carries TRBV12-5 and TRBJ2-1; D gene uncertain. Trimming took off 3 bases at V and 5 bases at J, with 17 bases between the two ends. CDR1 and CDR2 (germline): LGHNT, FRNRAP. This CDR3 is built from 16 residues. The CDR3 DNA follows: TGTGCTAGTGGTTTCCGCGCCCGTGTAACCGACAATGAGCAGTTCTTC. Protein product: CASGFRARVTDNEQFF.

The V call is TRBV27, the J call TRBJ2-5; a weak D match, TRBD1 (5 bases). The better agreement between TRBJ2-7 and the DNA end casts doubt on the J call. Germline values: CDR1 MNHEY, CDR2 SMNVEV (reference sequence). The CDR3 runs to 13 residues. In DNA form, the CDR3 reads TGTGCCAGCAGTTTGGGGCGGTGCTACGAGCAGTACTTC. Translating it yields CASSLGRCYEQYF.

The chain combines TRBV9 with TRBJ2-4, with 13 bases aligning to TRBD2. The CDR3 covers 16 residues. Looked up from germline, CDR1 is SGDLS and CDR2 is YYNGEE. V lost 5 bases and J lost 13; bases outside the gene matches: 15. The CDR3 sequence: CASSRTSGRVPLEQYF. The CDR3 DNA is TGTGCCAGCAGTCGGACTAGCGGGAGAGTTCCCCTAGAGCAGTACTTC.